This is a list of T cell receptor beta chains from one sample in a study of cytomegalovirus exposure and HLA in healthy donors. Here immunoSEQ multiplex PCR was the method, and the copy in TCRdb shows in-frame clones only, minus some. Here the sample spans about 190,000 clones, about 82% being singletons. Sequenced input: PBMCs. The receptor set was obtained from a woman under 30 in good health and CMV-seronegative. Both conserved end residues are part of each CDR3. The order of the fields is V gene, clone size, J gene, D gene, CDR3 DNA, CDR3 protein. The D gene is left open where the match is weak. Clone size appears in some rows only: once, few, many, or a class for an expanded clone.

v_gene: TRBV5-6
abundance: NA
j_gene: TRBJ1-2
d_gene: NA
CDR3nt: TGTGCCAGCAGCTTGAGTAGTTCTAACTATGGCTACACCTTC
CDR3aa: CASSLSSSNYGYTF

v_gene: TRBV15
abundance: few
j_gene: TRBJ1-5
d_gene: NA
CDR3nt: TGTGCCACCGCGGGGCTCAGCAATCAGCCCCAGCATTTT
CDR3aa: CATAGLSNQPQHF

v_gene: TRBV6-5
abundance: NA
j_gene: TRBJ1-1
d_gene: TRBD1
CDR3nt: TGTGCCAGCAGCCGACCAGGGGGCACTGAAGCTTTCTTT
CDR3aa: CASSRPGGTEAFF

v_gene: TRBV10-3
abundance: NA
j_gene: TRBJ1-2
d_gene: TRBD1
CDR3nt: TGTGCCATCATGGCAGGGGGCTTCTATGGCTACACCTTC
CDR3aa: CAIMAGGFYGYTF

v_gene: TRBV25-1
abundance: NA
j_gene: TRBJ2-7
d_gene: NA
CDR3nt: TGTGCCAGCCAGGGTGTATACGAGCAGTACTTC
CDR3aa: CASQGVYEQYF

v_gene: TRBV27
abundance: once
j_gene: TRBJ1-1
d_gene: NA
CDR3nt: TGTGCCAGCAGCCCAGGGATGAAAGGTGAAGCTTTCTTT
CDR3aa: CASSPGMKGEAFF

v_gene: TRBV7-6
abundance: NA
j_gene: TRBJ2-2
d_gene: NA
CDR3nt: TGTGCCAGCAGCACCACGAGGAACACCGGGGAGCTGTTTTTT
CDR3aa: CASSTTRNTGELFF

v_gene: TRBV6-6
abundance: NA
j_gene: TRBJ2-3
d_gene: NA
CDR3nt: TGTGCCAGCAGTTACTCGTCTGATGGGCAGAATACGCAGTATTTT
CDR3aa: CASSYSSDGQNTQYF

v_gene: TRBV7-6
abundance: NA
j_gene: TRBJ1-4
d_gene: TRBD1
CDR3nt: TGTGCCAGCAGCCAGGGGGCAACTAATGAAAAACTGTTTTTT
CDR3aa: CASSQGATNEKLFF

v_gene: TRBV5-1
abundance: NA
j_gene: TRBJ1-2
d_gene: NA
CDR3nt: TGCGCCAGCAGCTCGCTGGCTAGGAGCGCCTATGGCTACACCTTC
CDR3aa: CASSSLARSAYGYTF

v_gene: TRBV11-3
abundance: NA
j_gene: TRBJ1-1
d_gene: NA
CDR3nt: TGTGCCAGCAGCTTAGGTAACAGGGCGGACGATGAAGCTTTCTTT
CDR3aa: CASSLGNRADDEAFF

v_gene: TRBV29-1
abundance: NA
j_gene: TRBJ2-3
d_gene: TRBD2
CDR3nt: TGCAGCGTGGCGGGACTAGCGGGAGTTAACGAGCGAACAGATACGCAGTATTTT
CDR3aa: CSVAGLAGVNERTDTQYF

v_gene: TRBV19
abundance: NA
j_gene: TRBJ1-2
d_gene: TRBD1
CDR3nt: TGTGCCAGTAGTCCCCGGGGACAGGGGGTCAACTATGGCTACACCTTC
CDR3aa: CASSPRGQGVNYGYTF

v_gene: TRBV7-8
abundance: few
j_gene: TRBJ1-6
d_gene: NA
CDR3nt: TGTGCCAGCAGCCCTAACCGGGATTCACCCCTCCACTTT
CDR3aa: CASSPNRDSPLHF

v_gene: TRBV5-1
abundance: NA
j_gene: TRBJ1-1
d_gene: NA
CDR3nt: TGCGCCAGCAGCTTGGGACAGGAGAACACTGAAGCTTTCTTT
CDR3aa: CASSLGQENTEAFF

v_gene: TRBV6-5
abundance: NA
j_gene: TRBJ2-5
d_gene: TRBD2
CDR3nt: TGTGCCAGCAGTTACTCTCATAGCGGGAGAGGAGAGACCCAGTACTTC
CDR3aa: CASSYSHSGRGETQYF

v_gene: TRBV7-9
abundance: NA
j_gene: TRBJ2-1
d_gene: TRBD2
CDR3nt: TGTGCCAGCAGCTATTCGACCAGCGGGAGGGCCGGTTACAATGAGCAGTTCTTC
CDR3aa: CASSYSTSGRAGYNEQFF

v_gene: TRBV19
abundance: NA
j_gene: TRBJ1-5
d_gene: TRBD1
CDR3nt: TGTGCCAGTAGTAAAGGACAGGGCGACAATCAGCCCCAGCATTTT
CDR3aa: CASSKGQGDNQPQHF

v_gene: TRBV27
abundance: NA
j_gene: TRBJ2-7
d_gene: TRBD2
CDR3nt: TGTGCCAGCAGTCTAAGACTAGCGGGGTCCTACGAGCAGTACTTC
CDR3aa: CASSLRLAGSYEQYF

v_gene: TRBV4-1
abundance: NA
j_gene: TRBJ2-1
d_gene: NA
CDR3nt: TGCGCCAGCAGCCAGTCGGGAATAGCGGTCTCCTACAATGAGCAGTTCTTC
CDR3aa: CASSQSGIAVSYNEQFF

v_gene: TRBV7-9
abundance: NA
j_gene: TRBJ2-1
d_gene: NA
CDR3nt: TGTGCCAGCCGACTGGAGCTTTACAATGAGCAGTTCTTC
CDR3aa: CASRLELYNEQFF

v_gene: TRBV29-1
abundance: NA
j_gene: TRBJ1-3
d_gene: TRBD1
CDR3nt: TGCAGCGTTGGACAGGGGGCTGGAAACACCATATATTTT
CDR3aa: CSVGQGAGNTIYF

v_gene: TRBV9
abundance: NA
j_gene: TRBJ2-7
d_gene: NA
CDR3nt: TGTGCCAGCAGCGTCCGGGACAACTCCTACGAGCAGTACTTC
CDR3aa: CASSVRDNSYEQYF

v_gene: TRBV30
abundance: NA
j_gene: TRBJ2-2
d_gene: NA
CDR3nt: TGTGCCTGGAGTCCCGGGAACACCGGGGAGCTGTTTTTT
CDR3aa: CAWSPGNTGELFF